A selection of T cell receptor beta chains follows, all from one sample in a study of shared clonotypes between healthy human individuals. Using immunoSEQ multiplex PCR, the repertoire was profiled, and TCRdb retains in-frame clones only, with some absent. The sample comprises 530,000 or so clones, almost 80% of which are singletons, and approximately 12% rests with the top ten. The sample consisted of PBMCs. The receptors come from a woman in her forties in good health. Some clones in this sample may be carry-over from other donors' samples. CDR3s include the opening cysteine and the closing phenylalanine or tryptophan. The D gene is left open where the match is weak. A clone size is listed for some rows: how often the clone was seen (once, few, many), or a class if it is expanded.

CDR3nt: TGCGCCAGCAGCCAAGATCCCGGCACTCAGGGCGAGCAGTACTTC
CDR3aa: CASSQDPGTQGEQYF
abundance: -
v_gene: TRBV4-3
j_gene: TRBJ2-7
d_gene: -

CDR3nt: TGTGCCAGCAGCTTTTCAGGGGTGAACACTGAAGCTTTCTTT
CDR3aa: CASSFSGVNTEAFF
abundance: -
v_gene: TRBV5-5
j_gene: TRBJ1-1
d_gene: -

CDR3nt: TGTGCCAGCAGCGTTAGATGGGAACCTGGAAACACCATATATTTT
CDR3aa: CASSVRWEPGNTIYF
abundance: -
v_gene: TRBV9
j_gene: TRBJ1-3
d_gene: -

CDR3nt: TGTGCCAGCAGTGGGGTAGCGGGAGGGCATACCCAGTACTTC
CDR3aa: CASSGVAGGHTQYF
abundance: -
v_gene: TRBV2
j_gene: TRBJ2-5
d_gene: TRBD2

CDR3nt: TGTGCCAGCAGCCCCGGGACTAGCGAGAAAGAGACCCAGTACTTC
CDR3aa: CASSPGTSEKETQYF
abundance: -
v_gene: TRBV11-3
j_gene: TRBJ2-5
d_gene: TRBD2

CDR3nt: TGTGCCAGCGGGGGACAGGCCAACACTGAAGCTTTCTTT
CDR3aa: CASGGQANTEAFF
abundance: -
v_gene: TRBV7-3
j_gene: TRBJ1-1
d_gene: TRBD1

CDR3nt: TGTGCCAGCAGCTTGGCACTAGCGGACCCACCCTACGAGCAGTACTTC
CDR3aa: CASSLALADPPYEQYF
abundance: -
v_gene: TRBV11-2
j_gene: TRBJ2-7
d_gene: TRBD2

CDR3nt: TGTGCCAGCAGTTACCGGGACAGGGGTCACATTCAGTACTTC
CDR3aa: CASSYRDRGHIQYF
abundance: -
v_gene: TRBV28
j_gene: TRBJ2-4
d_gene: TRBD1

CDR3nt: TGTGCCAGCAGTTTCGACAGGCATACCTACGAGCAGTACTTC
CDR3aa: CASSFDRHTYEQYF
abundance: -
v_gene: TRBV27
j_gene: TRBJ2-7
d_gene: -

CDR3nt: TGTGCCAGCATCGGGAGAGATGAGCAGTTCTTC
CDR3aa: CASIGRDEQFF
abundance: few
v_gene: TRBV25-1
j_gene: TRBJ2-1
d_gene: -

CDR3nt: TGTGCCAGTAGTATTCAGATACGTAGCAATCAGCCCCAGCATTTT
CDR3aa: CASSIQIRSNQPQHF
abundance: -
v_gene: TRBV19
j_gene: TRBJ1-5
d_gene: -

CDR3nt: TGCGCCAGCAGCCAAGGCAGGATGTTGTCCCACCGACCTGAAGCTTTCTTT
CDR3aa: CASSQGRMLSHRPEAFF
abundance: once
v_gene: TRBV4-1
j_gene: TRBJ1-1
d_gene: -

CDR3nt: TGTGCCAGCAGCATCCGGACTAGCGGGAGTGTCACTAATGAGCAGTTCTTC
CDR3aa: CASSIRTSGSVTNEQFF
abundance: once
v_gene: TRBV9
j_gene: TRBJ2-1
d_gene: TRBD2

CDR3nt: TGCGCCAGCAGCTGGGCCTTCCGGGACAATGAGCAGTTCTTC
CDR3aa: CASSWAFRDNEQFF
abundance: -
v_gene: TRBV5-1
j_gene: TRBJ2-1
d_gene: -

CDR3nt: TGTGCCAGCAGTAGACGGACAGGGGGTCCTGGGGCCAACGTCCTGACTTTC
CDR3aa: CASSRRTGGPGANVLTF
abundance: -
v_gene: TRBV28
j_gene: TRBJ2-6
d_gene: TRBD1

CDR3nt: TGTGCAGGCAGCCAGGGGACAGCCTTTTCCTACGAGCAGTACTTC
CDR3aa: CAGSQGTAFSYEQYF
abundance: -
v_gene: TRBV27
j_gene: TRBJ2-7
d_gene: TRBD1

CDR3nt: TGTGCCAGCAGCTTAGATATCCCCCCGAACACTGAAGCTTTCTTT
CDR3aa: CASSLDIPPNTEAFF
abundance: -
v_gene: TRBV11-2
j_gene: TRBJ1-1
d_gene: -

CDR3nt: TGTGCCAGTAGAAACAGCGAAAAACTGTTTTTT
CDR3aa: CASRNSEKLFF
abundance: -
v_gene: TRBV19
j_gene: TRBJ1-4
d_gene: -

CDR3nt: TGTGCCAGCAGCGTCGGGACAGGACTCCTTTACGAGCAGTACTTC
CDR3aa: CASSVGTGLLYEQYF
abundance: -
v_gene: TRBV7-8
j_gene: TRBJ2-7
d_gene: TRBD1

CDR3nt: TGTGCCAGCAGTGACGTTGGCGGAGCCTACTATGGCTACACCTTC
CDR3aa: CASSDVGGAYYGYTF
abundance: -
v_gene: TRBV2
j_gene: TRBJ1-2
d_gene: -

CDR3nt: TGTGCCAGCAGTTTAGGTGGGGCTAGCCCGCTGGGAGTGGAGCAGTACTTT
CDR3aa: CASSLGGASPLGVEQYF
abundance: -
v_gene: TRBV28
j_gene: TRBJ2-7
d_gene: -

CDR3nt: TGCGCCACCATGAAGGGCGGTAAGGCCTCCACAGATACGCAGTATTTT
CDR3aa: CATMKGGKASTDTQYF
abundance: -
v_gene: TRBV5-1
j_gene: TRBJ2-3
d_gene: -

CDR3nt: TGTGCCAGCAGCCCGGGACAGAGTAACTATGGCTACACCTTC
CDR3aa: CASSPGQSNYGYTF
abundance: -
v_gene: TRBV7-3
j_gene: TRBJ1-2
d_gene: TRBD1

CDR3nt: TGCGCCAGCAGCCAAGTCTATGGACTAGCGGGAGAAGAGACCCAGTACTTC
CDR3aa: CASSQVYGLAGEETQYF
abundance: -
v_gene: TRBV4-1
j_gene: TRBJ2-5
d_gene: TRBD2

CDR3nt: TGTGCAAGTCGCTTAGCCCGACAGGGTGGAAACATTCAGTACTTC
CDR3aa: CASRLARQGGNIQYF
abundance: -
v_gene: TRBV12-2
j_gene: TRBJ2-4
d_gene: -

CDR3nt: TGTGCCAGCAGCACCCCGGACGCGGCAAGGGATACTGGCTACACCTTC
CDR3aa: CASSTPDAARDTGYTF
abundance: -
v_gene: TRBV9
j_gene: TRBJ1-2
d_gene: -

CDR3nt: TGTGCCACCAGCAGAGGTGGCGGGCCTCCCTCTGGGGCCAACGTCCTGACTTTC
CDR3aa: CATSRGGGPPSGANVLTF
abundance: -
v_gene: TRBV15
j_gene: TRBJ2-6
d_gene: -

CDR3nt: TGTGCCGTGACCACTGCGACCTACGAGCAGTACTTC
CDR3aa: CAVTTATYEQYF
abundance: -
v_gene: TRBV10-3
j_gene: TRBJ2-7
d_gene: -

CDR3nt: TGTGCCAGCAGCCGAGGACAGGGGTCGGAGACCCAGTACTTC
CDR3aa: CASSRGQGSETQYF
abundance: -
v_gene: TRBV9
j_gene: TRBJ2-5
d_gene: TRBD1

CDR3nt: TGTGCCAGCAGCGTAGAAGGTGTAGGACTACTGGCAGATACGCAGTATTTT
CDR3aa: CASSVEGVGLLADTQYF
abundance: few
v_gene: TRBV9
j_gene: TRBJ2-3
d_gene: -